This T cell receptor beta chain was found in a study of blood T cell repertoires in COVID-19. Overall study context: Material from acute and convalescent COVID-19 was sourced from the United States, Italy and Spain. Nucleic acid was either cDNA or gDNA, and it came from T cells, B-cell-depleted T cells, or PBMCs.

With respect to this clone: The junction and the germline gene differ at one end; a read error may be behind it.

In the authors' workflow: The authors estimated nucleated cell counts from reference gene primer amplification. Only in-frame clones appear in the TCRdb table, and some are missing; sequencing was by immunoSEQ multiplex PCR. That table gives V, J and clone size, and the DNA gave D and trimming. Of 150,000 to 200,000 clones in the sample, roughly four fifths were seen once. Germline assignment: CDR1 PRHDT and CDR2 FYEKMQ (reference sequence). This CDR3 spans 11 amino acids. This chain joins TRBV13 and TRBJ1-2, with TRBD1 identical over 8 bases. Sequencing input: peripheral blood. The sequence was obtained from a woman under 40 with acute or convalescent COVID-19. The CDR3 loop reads CASSLGTGQAF. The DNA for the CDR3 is TGTGCCAGCAGCTTAGGCACGGGACAGGCCTTC.